In its sample, the clone carrying this TCR beta chain was seen many times. No antigen is known for it. This sample was included in a study of T cells in Graves' hyperthyroidism and ophthalmopathy. General study points: Ophthalmopathy was predicted by the model a median of 6.5 months ahead of onset. Blood also contained most expanded thyroid clonotypes above 0.001.

V dropped 1 base and J dropped 5 bases, with 18 bases sitting between them. The length of the CDR3 is 17 residues. The germline V gene encodes CDR1 SGHVS and CDR2 FQNEAQ. A NOSPECS grade of at least 4, a Clinical Activity Score of at least 3 and duration under 3 months were recorded in ophthalmopathy patients. RNA transcripts served as the template for amplifying TCR beta CDR3 regions. A set of HTBI primers served as the primers for a first-round RT-PCR of the TCR CDR3. Via MiXCR, TCRdb re-called the multiplex PCR reads, giving one row per CDR3 protein. This sample has hundreds of thousands of distinct CDR3 sequences, with roughly 15% found just once.

The chain couples TRBV7-8 to TRBJ1-5; D uncertain. What was sequenced was blood. The TCR originated in a man between 18 and 29 years old with Graves' ophthalmopathy. The CDR3 is CASSLVFSAREDQPQHF. The CDR3, as DNA: TGTGCCAGCAGCTTAGTTTTTTCCGCGAGGGAGGATCAGCCCCAGCATTTT.